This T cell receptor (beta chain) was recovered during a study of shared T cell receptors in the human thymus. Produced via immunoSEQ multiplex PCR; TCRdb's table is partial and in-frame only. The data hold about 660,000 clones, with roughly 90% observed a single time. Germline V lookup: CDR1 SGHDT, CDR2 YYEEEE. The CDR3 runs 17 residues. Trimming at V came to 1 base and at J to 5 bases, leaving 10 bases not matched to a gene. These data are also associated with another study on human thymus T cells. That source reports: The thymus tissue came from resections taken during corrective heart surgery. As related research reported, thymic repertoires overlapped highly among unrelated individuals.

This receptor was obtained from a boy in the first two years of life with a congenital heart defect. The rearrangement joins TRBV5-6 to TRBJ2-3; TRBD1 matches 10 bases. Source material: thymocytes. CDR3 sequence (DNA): TGTGCCAGCAGCTTGCGGGGACAGGGGTTCGTCAGAGATACGCAGTATTTT. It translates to CASSLRGQGFVRDTQYF.